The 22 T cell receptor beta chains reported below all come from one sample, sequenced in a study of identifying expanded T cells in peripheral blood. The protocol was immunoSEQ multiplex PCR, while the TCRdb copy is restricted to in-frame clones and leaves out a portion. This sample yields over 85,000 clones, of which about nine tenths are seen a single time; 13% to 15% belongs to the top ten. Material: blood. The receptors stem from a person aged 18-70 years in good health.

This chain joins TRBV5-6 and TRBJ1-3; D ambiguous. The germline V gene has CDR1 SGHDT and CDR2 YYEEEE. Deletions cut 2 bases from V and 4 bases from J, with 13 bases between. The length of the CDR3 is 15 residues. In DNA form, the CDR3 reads TGTGCCAGCAGCTTCTCGGGCTTAAGAGGAAACACCATATATTTT. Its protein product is CASSFSGLRGNTIYF. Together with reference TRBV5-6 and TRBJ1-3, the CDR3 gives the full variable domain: DAGVTQSPTHLIKTRGQQVTLRCSPKSGHDTVSWYQQALGQGPQFIFQYYEEEERQRGNFPDRFSGHQFPNYSSELNVNALLLGDSALYLCASSFSGLRGNTIYFGEGSWLTVV.

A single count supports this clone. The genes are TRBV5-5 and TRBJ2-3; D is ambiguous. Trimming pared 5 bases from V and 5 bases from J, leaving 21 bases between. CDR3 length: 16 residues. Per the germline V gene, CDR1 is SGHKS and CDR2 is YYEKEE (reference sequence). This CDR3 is CASSPSRIGPLDTQYF. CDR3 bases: TGTGCCAGCAGTCCCTCGAGGATTGGCCCCCTAGATACGCAGTATTTT.

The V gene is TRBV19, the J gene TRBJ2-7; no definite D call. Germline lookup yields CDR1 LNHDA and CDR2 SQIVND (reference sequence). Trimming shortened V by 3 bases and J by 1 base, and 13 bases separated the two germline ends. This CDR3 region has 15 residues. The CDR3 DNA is TGTGCCAGTAGTATGGACGCAAAGACATCCTACGAGCAGTACTTC. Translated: CASSMDAKTSYEQYF.

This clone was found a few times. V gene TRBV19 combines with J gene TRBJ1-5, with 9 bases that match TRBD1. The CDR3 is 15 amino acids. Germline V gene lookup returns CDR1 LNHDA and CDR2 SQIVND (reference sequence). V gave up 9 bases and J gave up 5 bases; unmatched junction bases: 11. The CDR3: CASWEAGQGDQPQHF. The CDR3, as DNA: TGTGCCAGCTGGGAAGCGGGACAGGGAGATCAGCCCCAGCATTTT.

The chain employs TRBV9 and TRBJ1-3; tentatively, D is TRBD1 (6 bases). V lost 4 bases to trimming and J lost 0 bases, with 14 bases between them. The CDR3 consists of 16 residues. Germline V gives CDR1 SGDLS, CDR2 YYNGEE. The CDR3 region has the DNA TGTGCCAGCAGCCCGCAGGGGCCTACCTCTGGAAACACCATATATTTT. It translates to CASSPQGPTSGNTIYF.

The CDR3 region has the DNA TGCGCCAGCAGCCAGGGACTAGCGGTACGTGATGAGCAGTTCTTC. This gives the protein CASSQGLAVRDEQFF. The gene calls are TRBV10-1 and TRBJ2-1; 11 nucleotides line up with TRBD2. The CDR3 is made up of 15 amino acids. The junction had 9 bases not matched to a gene; V was cut back by 6 bases and J by 8 bases. Per germline, CDR1 WNHNN and CDR2 SYGVQD (reference sequence).

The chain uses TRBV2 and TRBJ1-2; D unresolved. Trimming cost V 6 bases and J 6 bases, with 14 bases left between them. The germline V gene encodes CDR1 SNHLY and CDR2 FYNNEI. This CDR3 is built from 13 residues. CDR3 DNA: TGTGCCAGCAGGACGACGGAGTACGATGGCTACACCTTC. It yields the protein CASRTTEYDGYTF.

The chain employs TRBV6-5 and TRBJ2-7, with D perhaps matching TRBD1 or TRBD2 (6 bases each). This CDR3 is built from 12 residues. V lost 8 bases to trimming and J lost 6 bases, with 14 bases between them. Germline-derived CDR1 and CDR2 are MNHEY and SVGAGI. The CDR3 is CASLKEGGEQYF. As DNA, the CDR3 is TGTGCCAGCTTAAAGGAGGGGGGCGAGCAGTACTTC.

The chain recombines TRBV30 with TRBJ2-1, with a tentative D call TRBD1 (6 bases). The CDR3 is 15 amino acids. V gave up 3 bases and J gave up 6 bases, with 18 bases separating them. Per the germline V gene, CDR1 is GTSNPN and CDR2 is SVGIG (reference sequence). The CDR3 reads CAWSAKRVGGNEQFF. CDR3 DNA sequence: TGTGCCTGGAGCGCAAAGCGAGTAGGGGGCAATGAGCAGTTCTTC.

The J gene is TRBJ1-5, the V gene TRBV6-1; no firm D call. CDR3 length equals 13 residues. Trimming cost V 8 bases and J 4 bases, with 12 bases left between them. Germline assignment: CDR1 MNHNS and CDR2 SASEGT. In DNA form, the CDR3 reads TGTGCCAGCCAGCAGGTTCTAAATCAGCCCCAGCATTTT. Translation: CASQQVLNQPQHF.

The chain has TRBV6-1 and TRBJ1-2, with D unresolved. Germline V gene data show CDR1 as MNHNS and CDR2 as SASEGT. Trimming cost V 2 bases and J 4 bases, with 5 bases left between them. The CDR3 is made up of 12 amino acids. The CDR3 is CASSEKSYGYTF. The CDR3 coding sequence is TGTGCCAGCAGTGAAAAATCCTATGGCTACACCTTC.

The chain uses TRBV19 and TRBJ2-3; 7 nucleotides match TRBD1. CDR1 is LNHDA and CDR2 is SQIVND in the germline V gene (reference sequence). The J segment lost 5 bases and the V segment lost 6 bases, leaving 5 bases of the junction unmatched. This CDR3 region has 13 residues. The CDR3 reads CASRSQGVDTQYF. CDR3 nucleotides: TGTGCCAGTAGATCGCAGGGGGTAGATACGCAGTATTTT. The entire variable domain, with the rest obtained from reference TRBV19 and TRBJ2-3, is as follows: DGGITQSPKYLFRKEGQNVTLSCEQNLNHDAMYWYRQDPGQGLRLIYYSQIVNDFQKGDIAEGYSVSREKKESFPLTVTSAQKNPTAFYLCASRSQGVDTQYFGPGTRLTVL.

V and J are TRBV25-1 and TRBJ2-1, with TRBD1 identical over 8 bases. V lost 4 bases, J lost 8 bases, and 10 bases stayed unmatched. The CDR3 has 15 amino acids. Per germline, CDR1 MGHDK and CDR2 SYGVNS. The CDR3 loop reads CASSARDRSFYEQFF. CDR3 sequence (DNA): TGTGCCAGCAGTGCCCGGGACAGGTCCTTCTATGAGCAGTTCTTC.

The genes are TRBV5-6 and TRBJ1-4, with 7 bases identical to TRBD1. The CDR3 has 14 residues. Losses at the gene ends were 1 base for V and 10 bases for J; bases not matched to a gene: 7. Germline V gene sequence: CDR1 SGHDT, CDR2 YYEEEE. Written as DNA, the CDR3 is TGTGCCAGCAGCTTGAGAGGGGGCGAAGGAAAACTGTTTTTT. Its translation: CASSLRGGEGKLFF.

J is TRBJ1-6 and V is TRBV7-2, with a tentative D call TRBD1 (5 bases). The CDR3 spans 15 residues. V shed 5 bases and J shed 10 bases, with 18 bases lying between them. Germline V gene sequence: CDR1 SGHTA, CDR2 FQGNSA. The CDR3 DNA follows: TGTGCCAGCAGCCCCGCCGGCCAGGGTCAGTCACCCCTCCACTTT. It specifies CASSPAGQGQSPLHF.

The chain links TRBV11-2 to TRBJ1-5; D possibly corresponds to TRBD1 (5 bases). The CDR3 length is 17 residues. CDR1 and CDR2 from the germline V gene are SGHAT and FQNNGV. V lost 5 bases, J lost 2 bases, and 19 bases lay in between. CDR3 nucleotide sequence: TGTGCCAGCAGCGCCGAAAAGGGGTGGGAAGGCAATCAGCCCCAGCATTTT. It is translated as CASSAEKGWEGNQPQHF.

For the CDR3, the DNA is TGTGCCGGGGGGACAGGGGGTTATCAGCCCCAGCATTTT. Protein product: CAGGTGGYQPQHF. V is TRBV19 and J is TRBJ1-5; 11 nucleotides line up with TRBD1. Germline assignment: CDR1 LNHDA and CDR2 SQIVND (reference sequence). This CDR3 is 13 amino acids long. V gave up 11 bases and J gave up 5 bases; unmatched junction bases: 5. Combining the CDR3 with reference TRBV19 and TRBJ1-5 gives the whole variable domain DGGITQSPKYLFRKEGQNVTLSCEQNLNHDAMYWYRQDPGQGLRLIYYSQIVNDFQKGDIAEGYSVSREKKESFPLTVTSAQKNPTAFYLCAGGTGGYQPQHFGDGTRLSIL.

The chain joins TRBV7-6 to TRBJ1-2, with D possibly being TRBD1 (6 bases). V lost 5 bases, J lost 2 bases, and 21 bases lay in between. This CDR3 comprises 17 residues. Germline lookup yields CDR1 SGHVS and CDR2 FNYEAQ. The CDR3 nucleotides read TGTGCCAGCAGCCCGTTTGGCGGGGGCTACGCAAACTATGGCTACACCTTC. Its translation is CASSPFGGGYANYGYTF.

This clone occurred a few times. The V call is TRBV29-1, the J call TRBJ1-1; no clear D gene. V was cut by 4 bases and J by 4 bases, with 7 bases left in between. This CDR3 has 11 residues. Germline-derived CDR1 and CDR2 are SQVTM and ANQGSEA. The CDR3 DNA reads TGCAGCGTTGTGCGGGCCACTGAAGCTTTCTTT. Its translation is CSVVRATEAFF.

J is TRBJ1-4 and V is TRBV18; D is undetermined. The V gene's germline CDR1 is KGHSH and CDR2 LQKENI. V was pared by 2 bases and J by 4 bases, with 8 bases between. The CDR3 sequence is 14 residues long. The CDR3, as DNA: TGTGCCAGCTCACCAGGTCTAGGTAATGAAAAACTGTTTTTT. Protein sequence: CASSPGLGNEKLFF.

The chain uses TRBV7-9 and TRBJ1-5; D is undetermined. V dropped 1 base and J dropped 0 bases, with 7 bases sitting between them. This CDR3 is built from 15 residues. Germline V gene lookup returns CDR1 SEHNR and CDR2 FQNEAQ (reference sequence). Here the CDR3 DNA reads TGTGCCAGCAGCTTAGGGTCTGGTAGCAATCAGCCCCAGCATTTT. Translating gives CASSLGSGSNQPQHF.

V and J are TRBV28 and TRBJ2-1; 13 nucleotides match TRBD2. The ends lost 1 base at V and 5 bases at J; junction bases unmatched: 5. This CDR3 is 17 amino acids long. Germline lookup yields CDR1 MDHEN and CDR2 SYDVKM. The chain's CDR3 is CASSLLGLAGSDNEQFF. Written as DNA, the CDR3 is TGTGCCAGCAGTTTATTGGGACTAGCGGGAAGCGACAATGAGCAGTTCTTC. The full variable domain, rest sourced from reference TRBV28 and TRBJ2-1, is DVKVTQSSRYLVKRTGEKVFLECVQDMDHENMFWYRQDPGLGLRLIYFSYDVKMKEKGDIPEGYSVSREKKERFSLILESASTNQTSMYLCASSLLGLAGSDNEQFFGPGTRLTVL.